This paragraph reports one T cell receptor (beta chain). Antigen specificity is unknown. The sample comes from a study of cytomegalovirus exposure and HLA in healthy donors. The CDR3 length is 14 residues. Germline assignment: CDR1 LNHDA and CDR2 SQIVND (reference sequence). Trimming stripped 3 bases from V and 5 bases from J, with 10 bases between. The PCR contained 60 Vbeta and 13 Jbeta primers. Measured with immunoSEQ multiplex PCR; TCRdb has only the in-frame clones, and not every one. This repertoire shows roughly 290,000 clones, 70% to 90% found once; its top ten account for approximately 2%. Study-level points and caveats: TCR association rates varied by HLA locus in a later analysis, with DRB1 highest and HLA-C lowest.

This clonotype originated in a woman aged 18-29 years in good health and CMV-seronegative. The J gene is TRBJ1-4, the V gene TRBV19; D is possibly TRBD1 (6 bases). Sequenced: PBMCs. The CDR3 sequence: CASSILQGNEKLFF. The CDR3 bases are TGTGCCAGTAGTATTTTACAGGGCAATGAAAAACTGTTTTTT.